This T cell receptor (beta chain) was recovered during a study of tumor-infiltrating lymphocytes in primary liver carcinoma (dated by TCRdb to 2016 to 2017). Regarding the study in general: Hepatocellular carcinoma (four) or combined HCC and intrahepatic cholangiocarcinoma (one) was present in the five patients, who were three men and two women aged 30 to 69 years. The five patients had tumors staged T1-T3 N0M0, with maximum diameters ranging from roughly 4.2 to 11 cm. Roughly 3.65 to 7.13 million productive TCRbeta reads were obtained per sample, and no significant difference in read depth was found between tissue types. For each liver tumor, the study sampled five regions along with adjacent normal tissue and blood, and applied TCRbeta repertoire sequencing, expression microarrays and whole-exome sequencing. A total of 35 specimens from 5 patients went through TCRbeta repertoire sequencing, namely 25 tumor regions, 5 adjacent noncancerous liver tissues and 5 peripheral blood samples. To link TCRbeta repertoire diversity to the local molecular phenotype, the roughly 23 tumor region samples were profiled with Agilent mRNA microarrays. Technical replicate repertoires showed high reproducibility, with mean shared-clone rates roughly 0.89 and correlation coefficients above 0.95.

A constant-region primer and ProtoScript II reverse transcriptase were used to reverse-transcribe TCRbeta-specific cDNA from roughly 0.5 ug total RNA. Construction of the TCRbeta libraries relied on three nested rounds of multiplex PCR, following a slightly modified ARM-PCR procedure. The first two PCR rounds used multiplex TRBV1-TRBV30 forward primers with a Cbeta reverse primer, each for about 11 cycles. A final 25-cycle PCR with Deep VentR polymerase added sample barcodes and Illumina adapters. Before sequencing, amplicons of 200-500 bp were gel-purified using a QIAquick gel extraction kit. The TCRbeta amplicons were sequenced with 250-bp paired-end reads on an Illumina HiSeq 2500. For the original study's pipeline: Trimmomatic v0.33 was used to quality-trim the reads, and FLASH v1.2.11 was used to merge paired reads so that full CDR3 sequences could be recovered. V, D and J germline segments were assigned to the rearranged TCRbeta sequences by MiGEC v1.2.1b. VDJtools v1.0.0 computed clonotype statistics and Shannon-Wiener diversity indices. To reduce sampling bias, subsequent analyses other than the diversity analysis used only the 250 most abundant clonotypes in each sample. Through fastp at Q25 and MiXCR, TCRdb rebuilt clones from the public reads, retaining in-frame beta chains. Every CDR3 protein is listed once, alongside the most common genes and DNA of its rows. Here the V and J calls rest on TCRdb's processing, not on the authors' analysis. The sample profile shows more than 60,000 distinct CDR3 sequences; approximately 70% of them were found once. Jointly, the top ten make up around 30% of the sample.

Without any cell sorting, total RNA and DNA were co-extracted from around 18-30 mg of bulk tissue using the AllPrep DNA/RNA mini kit. Between late 2015 and March 2016, about 5 patients in China with histopathologically diagnosed primary liver carcinoma had their tumors surgically resected. Patients had chronic HBV infection and were treatment-naive at sampling. Five spatially separated regions were sampled from each tumor: the superior, inferior, left-lateral and right-lateral poles, plus the tumor centre. More than 85% viable tumor cells were found by histology in every tumor sample. Each fresh piece of tumor and adjacent tissue was cut in two, with one half stored in RNAlater at -80 degrees C and the other half sent for histology. Overall study results and their limits: With just five patients in the study, the authors point out that the findings should be validated in a larger study. The top 250 clones made up a significantly larger repertoire fraction in tumors than in blood (p = 0.039). Comparison of CD4+ and CD8+ T cell repertoires was precluded by the use of bulk unsorted samples. Only the TCR beta chain was sequenced, so true repertoire diversity is likely underestimated because unpaired alpha chains were not captured. Just about 7.5-25% of top clones turned up in all five regions of a tumor, which suggests spatial heterogeneity among tumor-infiltrating T cells. Repertoire overlap was found to be higher between tumor regions (mean roughly 36%) than between tumor-adjacent (17%) or tumor-blood (14%) pairs, consistent with antigen-driven expansion.

V is shortened by 6 bases, J by 8 bases, and the region joining them spans 16 bases. CDR1 and CDR2 (MDHEN, SYDVKM) derive from the germline V gene. The CDR3 is 13 residues long, ends included. The CDR3 DNA has 39 bases and is translated from base 1. Details on this clonotype: What this receptor recognizes is not known. Because it lacks the conserved phenylalanine or tryptophan at the end, this CDR3 is likely a read error.

The sample taken for sequencing was liver tumor tissue from sampling region 4. The label giving this sample's cell subset or site can be read as: tumor region T4, right-lateral pole. The source of this sequence is a man between 35 and 55 years old with primary liver carcinoma and hepatitis B virus infection. The chain links TRBV28 with TRBJ1-2, and the D gene may be TRBD1, 5 bases matching. The base sequence is TGTGCCAGCAGCTCCACAAGGGGAGACGGCTACACCCTC. Protein translation: CASSSTRGDGYTL.